The present TCR beta chain was sequenced within a study of OX40 agonist ivuxolimab in advanced cancers. Turning to the study itself: The treatment was a fully human IgG2 OX40 agonist, ivuxolimab.

The repertoire was sequenced with immunoSEQ multiplex PCR; TCRdb's copy has only in-frame clones and lacks some. The data hold approximately 18,000 clones, with more than 60% observed a single time. Trimming at V came to 0 bases and at J to 3 bases, leaving 7 bases not matched to a gene. The CDR3 runs 18 residues. The V gene's germline CDR1 is SGDLS and CDR2 YYNGEE. The receptor was derived from an adult with an advanced solid tumor such as melanoma, head and neck, liver or kidney cancer. This chain joins TRBV9 and TRBJ2-6; 9 nucleotides align to TRBD1. This material consisted of CD4+ or CD8+ T cells sorted from blood, taken in a trial of the OX40 agonist ivuxolimab. The CDR3 nucleotides are TGTGCCAGCAGCGTAGTTGGGGGACAGGGTAGTGGGGCCAACGTCCTGACTTTC. Its translation is CASSVVGGQGSGANVLTF.